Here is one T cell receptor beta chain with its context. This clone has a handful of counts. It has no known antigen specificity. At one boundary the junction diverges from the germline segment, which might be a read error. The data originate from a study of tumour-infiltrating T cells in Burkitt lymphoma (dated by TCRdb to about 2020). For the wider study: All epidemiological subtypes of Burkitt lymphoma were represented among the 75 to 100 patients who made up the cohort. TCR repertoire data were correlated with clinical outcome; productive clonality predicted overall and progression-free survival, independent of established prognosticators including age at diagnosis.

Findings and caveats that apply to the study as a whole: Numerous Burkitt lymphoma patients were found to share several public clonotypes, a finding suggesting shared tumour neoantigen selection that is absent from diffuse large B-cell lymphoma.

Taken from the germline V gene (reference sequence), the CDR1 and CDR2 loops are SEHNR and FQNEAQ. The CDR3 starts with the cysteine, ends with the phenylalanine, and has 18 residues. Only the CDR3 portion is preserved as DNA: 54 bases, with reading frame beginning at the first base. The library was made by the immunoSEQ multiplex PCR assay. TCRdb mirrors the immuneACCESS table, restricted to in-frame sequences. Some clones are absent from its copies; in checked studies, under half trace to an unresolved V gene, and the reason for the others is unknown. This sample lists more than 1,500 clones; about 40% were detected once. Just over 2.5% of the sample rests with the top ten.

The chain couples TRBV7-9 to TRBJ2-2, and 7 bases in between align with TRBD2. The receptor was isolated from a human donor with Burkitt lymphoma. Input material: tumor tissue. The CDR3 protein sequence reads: CASSPGLAVSTGTRELFF. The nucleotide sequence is TGTGCCAGCAGCCCAGGGCTAGCGGTGAGCACGGGCACCAGGGAGCTGTTTTTT.